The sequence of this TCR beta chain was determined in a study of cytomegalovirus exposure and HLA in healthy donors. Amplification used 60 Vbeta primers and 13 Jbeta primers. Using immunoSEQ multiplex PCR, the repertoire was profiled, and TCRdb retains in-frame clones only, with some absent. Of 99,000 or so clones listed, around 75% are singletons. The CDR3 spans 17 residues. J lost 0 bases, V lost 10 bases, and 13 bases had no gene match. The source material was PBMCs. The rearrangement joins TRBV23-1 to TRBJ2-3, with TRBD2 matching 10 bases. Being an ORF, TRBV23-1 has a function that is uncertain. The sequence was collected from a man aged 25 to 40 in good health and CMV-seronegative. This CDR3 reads CATATSGPFISTDTQYF. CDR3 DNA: TGCGCCACCGCGACTAGCGGGCCTTTTATTAGCACAGATACGCAGTATTTT.